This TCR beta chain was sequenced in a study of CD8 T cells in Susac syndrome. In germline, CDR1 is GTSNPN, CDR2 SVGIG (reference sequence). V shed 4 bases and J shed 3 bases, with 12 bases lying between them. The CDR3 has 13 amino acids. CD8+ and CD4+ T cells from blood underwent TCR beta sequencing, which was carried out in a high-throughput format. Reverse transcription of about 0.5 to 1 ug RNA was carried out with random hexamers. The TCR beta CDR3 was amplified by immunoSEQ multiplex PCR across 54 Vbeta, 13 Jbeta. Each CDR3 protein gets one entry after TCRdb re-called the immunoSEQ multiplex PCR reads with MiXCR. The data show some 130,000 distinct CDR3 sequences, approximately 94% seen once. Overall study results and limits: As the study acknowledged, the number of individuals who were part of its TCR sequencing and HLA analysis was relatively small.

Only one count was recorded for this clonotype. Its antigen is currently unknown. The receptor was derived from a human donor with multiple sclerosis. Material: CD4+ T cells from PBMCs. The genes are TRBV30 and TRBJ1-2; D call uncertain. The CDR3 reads CAWTVGFDYGYTF. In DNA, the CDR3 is TGTGCCTGGACGGTGGGATTCGACTATGGCTACACCTTC.